This section outlines one T cell receptor (beta chain) sequence together with its context. Its cognate antigen is unknown. The sample belongs to a study of T cell repertoires in cytomegalovirus infection. TCRdb reanalysed the reads using MiXCR and keeps one entry per CDR3 protein. The sample has approximately 470,000 distinct CDR3 sequences, more than 40% seen once. Sequences were derived from cultured PBMCs, sampled from culture after CMV antigen stimulation. The clonotype was recovered from a human donor in good health (CMV status not recorded). Some clones in this sample may be carry-over from other donors' samples.

CDR3 sequence: CASSPGTRDGGELFF. The DNA for the CDR3 is TGTGCCAGCAGCCCCGGAACTAGGGATGGCGGGGAGCTGTTTTTT. The V and J genes are TRBV12-3 or TRBV12-4 and TRBJ2-2, with TRBD2 as a possible D gene (5 bases). The CDR3 covers 15 residues. Trimming took off 6 bases at V and 7 bases at J, with 18 bases between the two ends.